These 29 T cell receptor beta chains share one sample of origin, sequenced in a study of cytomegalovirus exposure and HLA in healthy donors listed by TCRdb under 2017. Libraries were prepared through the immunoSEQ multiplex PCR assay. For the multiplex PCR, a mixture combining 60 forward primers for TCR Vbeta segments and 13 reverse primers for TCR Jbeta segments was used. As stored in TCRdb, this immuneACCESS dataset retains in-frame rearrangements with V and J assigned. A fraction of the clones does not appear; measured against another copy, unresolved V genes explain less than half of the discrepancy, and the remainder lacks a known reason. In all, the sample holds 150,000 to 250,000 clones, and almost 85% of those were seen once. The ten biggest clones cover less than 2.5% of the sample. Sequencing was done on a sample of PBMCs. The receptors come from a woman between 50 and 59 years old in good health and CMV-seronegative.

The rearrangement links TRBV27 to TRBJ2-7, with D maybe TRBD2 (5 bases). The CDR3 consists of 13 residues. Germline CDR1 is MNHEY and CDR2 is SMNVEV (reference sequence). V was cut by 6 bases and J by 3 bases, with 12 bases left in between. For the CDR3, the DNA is TGTGCCAGCAGCCCGGGAAAGGACTACGAGCAGTACTTC. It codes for CASSPGKDYEQYF.

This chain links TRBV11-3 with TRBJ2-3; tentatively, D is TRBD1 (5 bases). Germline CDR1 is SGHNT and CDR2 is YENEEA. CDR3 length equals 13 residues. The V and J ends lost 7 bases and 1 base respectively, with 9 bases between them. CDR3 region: CASKQGGTDTQYF. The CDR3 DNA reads TGTGCCAGCAAGCAGGGCGGCACAGATACGCAGTATTTT.

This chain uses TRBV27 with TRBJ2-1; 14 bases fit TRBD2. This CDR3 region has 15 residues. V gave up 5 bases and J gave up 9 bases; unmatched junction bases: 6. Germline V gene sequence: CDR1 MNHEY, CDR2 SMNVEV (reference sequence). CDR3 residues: CASSRGLAGAVEQFF. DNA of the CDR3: TGTGCCAGCAGTCGGGGACTAGCGGGAGCTGTTGAGCAGTTCTTC.

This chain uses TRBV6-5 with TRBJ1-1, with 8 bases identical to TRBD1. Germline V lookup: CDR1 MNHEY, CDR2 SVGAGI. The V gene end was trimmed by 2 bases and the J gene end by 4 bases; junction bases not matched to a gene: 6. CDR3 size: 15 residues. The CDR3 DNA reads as TGTGCCAGCAGTTACCACGGACAGGGAACCACTGAAGCTTTCTTT. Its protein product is CASSYHGQGTTEAFF.

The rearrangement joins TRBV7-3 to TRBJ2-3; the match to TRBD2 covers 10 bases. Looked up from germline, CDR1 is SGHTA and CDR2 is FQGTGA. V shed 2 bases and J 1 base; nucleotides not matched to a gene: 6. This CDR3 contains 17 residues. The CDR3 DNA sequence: TGTGCCAGCAGCTTACTAGCGGGAGATCGGGGCACAGATACGCAGTATTTT. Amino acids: CASSLLAGDRGTDTQYF.

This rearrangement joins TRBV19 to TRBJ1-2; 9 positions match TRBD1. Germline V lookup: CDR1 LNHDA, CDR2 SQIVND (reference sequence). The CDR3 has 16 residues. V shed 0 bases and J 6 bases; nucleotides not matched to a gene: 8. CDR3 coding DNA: TGTGCCAGTAGTATAGATTATGGTTGGACAGGGGATGGCTACACCTTC. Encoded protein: CASSIDYGWTGDGYTF.

CDR3 nucleotide sequence: TGCGCCAGCAGCTTTGACACGTCCTACGAGCAGTACTTC. Amino acid sequence: CASSFDTSYEQYF. The chain has TRBV5-1 and TRBJ2-7; D is unresolved. The V end lost 2 bases, the J end lost 1 base, and 7 bases lay between the germline ends. Per germline, CDR1 SGHRS and CDR2 YFSETQ. This CDR3 region has 13 residues.

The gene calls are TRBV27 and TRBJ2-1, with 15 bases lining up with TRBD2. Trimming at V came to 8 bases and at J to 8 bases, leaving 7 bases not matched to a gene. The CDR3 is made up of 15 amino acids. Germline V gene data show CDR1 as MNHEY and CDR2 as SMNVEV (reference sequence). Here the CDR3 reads CASGRGLAGGDEQFF. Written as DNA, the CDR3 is TGTGCCAGCGGCCGGGGACTAGCGGGAGGCGATGAGCAGTTCTTC.

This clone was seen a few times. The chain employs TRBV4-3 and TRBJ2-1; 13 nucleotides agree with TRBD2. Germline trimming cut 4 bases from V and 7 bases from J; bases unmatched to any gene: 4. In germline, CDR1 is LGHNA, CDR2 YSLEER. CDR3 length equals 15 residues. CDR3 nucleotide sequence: TGCGCCAGCAGCCTCGGACTAGCGGGGGCAAATGAGCAGTTCTTC. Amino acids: CASSLGLAGANEQFF.

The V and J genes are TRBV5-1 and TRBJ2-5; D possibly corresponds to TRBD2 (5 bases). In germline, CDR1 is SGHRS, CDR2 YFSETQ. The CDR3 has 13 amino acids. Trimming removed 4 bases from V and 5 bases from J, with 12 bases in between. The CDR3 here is CASSPSTGETQYF. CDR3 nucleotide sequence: TGCGCCAGCAGCCCGTCCACGGGGGAGACCCAGTACTTC. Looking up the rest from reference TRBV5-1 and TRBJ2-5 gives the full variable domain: KAGVTQTPRYLIKTRGQQVTLSCSPISGHRSVSWYQQTPGQGLQFLFEYFSETQRNKGNFPGRFSGRQFSNSRSEMNVSTLELGDSALYLCASSPSTGETQYFGPGTRLLVL.

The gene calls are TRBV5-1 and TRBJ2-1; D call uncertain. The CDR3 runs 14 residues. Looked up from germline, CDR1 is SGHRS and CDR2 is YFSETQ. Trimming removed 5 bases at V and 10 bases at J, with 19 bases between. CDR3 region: CASSINSVSGEQFF. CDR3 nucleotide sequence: TGCGCCAGCAGTATCAACTCCGTTTCAGGCGAGCAGTTCTTC.

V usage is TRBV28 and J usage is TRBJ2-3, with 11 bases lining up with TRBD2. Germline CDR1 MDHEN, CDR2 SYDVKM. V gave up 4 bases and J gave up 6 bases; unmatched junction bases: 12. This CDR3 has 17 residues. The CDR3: CASSSGFTSGSRDTQYF. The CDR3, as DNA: TGTGCCAGCAGTTCCGGTTTTACTAGCGGGAGTAGGGATACGCAGTATTTT.

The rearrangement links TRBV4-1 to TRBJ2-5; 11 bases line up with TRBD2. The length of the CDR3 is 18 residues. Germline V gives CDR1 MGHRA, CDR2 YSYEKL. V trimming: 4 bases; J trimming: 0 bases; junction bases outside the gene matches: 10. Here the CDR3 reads CASSPKLTSGGDQETQYF. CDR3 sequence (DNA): TGCGCCAGCAGCCCGAAACTCACTAGCGGGGGAGACCAAGAGACCCAGTACTTC.

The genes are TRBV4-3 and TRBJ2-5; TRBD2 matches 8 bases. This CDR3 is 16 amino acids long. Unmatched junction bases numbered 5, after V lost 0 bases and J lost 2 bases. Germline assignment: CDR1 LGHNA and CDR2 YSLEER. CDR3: CASSQDGREAQETQYF. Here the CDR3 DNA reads TGCGCCAGCAGCCAAGATGGGCGGGAGGCACAAGAGACCCAGTACTTC.

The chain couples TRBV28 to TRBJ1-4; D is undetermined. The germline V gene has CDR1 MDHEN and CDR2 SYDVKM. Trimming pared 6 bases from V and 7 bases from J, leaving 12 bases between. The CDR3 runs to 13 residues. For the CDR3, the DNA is TGTGCCAGCAGGAGGGTGAATGGTGAAAAACTGTTTTTT. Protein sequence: CASRRVNGEKLFF.

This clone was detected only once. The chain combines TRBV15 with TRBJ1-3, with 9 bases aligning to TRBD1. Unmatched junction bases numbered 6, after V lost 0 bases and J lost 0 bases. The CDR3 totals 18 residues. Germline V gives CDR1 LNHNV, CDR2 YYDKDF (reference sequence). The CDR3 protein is CATSRDQGQGISGNTIYF. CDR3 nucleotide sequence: TGTGCCACCAGCAGAGATCAAGGACAGGGGATCTCTGGAAACACCATATATTTT.

This CDR3 reads CASSPGLSNQPQHF. CDR3 coding DNA: TGTGCCAGCAGCCCCGGACTTAGCAATCAGCCCCAGCATTTT. This sequence joins TRBV6-1 and TRBJ1-5; D is unclear. Deletions cut 6 bases from V and 0 bases from J, with 9 bases between. Germline V CDR1 and CDR2: MNHNS, SASEGT. The CDR3 spans 14 residues.

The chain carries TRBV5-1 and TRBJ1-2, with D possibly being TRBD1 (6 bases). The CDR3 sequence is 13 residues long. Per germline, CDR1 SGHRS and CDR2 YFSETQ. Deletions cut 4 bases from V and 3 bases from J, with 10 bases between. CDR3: CASSPRTDYGYTF. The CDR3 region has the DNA TGCGCCAGCAGCCCCCGGACAGACTATGGCTACACCTTC.

The CDR3 DNA is TGTGCCAGCAGCAGCACAGGGGGGAGCGAGCAGTACTTC. Protein product: CASSSTGGSEQYF. This rearrangement joins TRBV28 to TRBJ2-7; 8 bases are a match to TRBD1. The CDR3 sequence is 13 residues long. The J segment lost 6 bases and the V segment lost 6 bases, leaving 7 bases of the junction unmatched. Looked up from germline, CDR1 is MDHEN and CDR2 is SYDVKM. The full variable domain, in which reference TRBV28 and TRBJ2-7 provide the parts outside the CDR3, is DVKVTQSSRYLVKRTGEKVFLECVQDMDHENMFWYRQDPGLGLRLIYFSYDVKMKEKGDIPEGYSVSREKKERFSLILESASTNQTSMYLCASSSTGGSEQYFGPGTRLTVT.

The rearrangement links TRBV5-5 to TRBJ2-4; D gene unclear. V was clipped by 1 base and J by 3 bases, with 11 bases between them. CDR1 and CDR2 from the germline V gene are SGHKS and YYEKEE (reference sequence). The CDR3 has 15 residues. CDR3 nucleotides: TGTGCCAGCAGCTTGTTTATTAACAGCAAAAACATTCAGTACTTC. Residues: CASSLFINSKNIQYF.

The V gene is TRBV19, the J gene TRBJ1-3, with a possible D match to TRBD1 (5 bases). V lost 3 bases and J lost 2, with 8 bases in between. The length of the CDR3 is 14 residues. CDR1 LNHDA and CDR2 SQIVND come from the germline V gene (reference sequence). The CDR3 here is CASSMTAPGNTIYF. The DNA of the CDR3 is TGTGCCAGTAGTATGACAGCTCCTGGAAACACCATATATTTT.

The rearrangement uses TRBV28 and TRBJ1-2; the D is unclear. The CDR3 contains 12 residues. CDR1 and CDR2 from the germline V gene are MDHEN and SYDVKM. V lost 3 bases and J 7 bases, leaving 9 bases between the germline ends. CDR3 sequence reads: CASSLEGFGYTF. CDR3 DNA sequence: TGTGCCAGCAGTTTGGAGGGTTTTGGCTACACCTTC.

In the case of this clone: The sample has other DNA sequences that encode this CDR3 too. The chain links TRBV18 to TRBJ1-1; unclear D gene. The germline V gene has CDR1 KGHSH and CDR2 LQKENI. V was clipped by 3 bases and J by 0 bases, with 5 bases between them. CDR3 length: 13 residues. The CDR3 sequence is CASSPSLNTEAFF. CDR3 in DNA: TGTGCCAGCTCACCCTCCCTGAACACTGAAGCTTTCTTT.

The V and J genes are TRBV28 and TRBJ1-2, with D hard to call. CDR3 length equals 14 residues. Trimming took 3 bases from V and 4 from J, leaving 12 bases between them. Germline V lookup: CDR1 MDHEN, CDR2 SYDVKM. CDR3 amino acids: CASSLPPGSYGYTF. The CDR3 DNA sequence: TGTGCCAGCAGTTTGCCCCCGGGATCCTATGGCTACACCTTC.

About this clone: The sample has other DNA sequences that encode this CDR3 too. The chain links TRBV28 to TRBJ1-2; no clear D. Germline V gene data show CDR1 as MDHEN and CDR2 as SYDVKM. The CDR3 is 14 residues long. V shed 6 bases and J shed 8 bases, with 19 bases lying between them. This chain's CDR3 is CASSLQRTLGGYTF. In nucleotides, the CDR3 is TGTGCCAGCAGCTTACAACGGACTCTGGGGGGCTACACCTTC.

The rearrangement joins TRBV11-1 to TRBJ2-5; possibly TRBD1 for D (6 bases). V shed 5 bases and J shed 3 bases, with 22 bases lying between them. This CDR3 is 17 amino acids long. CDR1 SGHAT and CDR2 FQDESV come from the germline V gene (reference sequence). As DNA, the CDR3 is TGTGCCAGCAGCGGCGGGCCCGACAGGCCGGTAAAAGAGACCCAGTACTTC. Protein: CASSGGPDRPVKETQYF.

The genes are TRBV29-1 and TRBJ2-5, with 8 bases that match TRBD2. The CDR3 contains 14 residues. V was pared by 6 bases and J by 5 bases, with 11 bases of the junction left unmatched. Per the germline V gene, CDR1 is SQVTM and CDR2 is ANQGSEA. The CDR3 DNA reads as TGCAGCGTGCAAAAAGCGGGAGTAGCGGAGACCCAGTACTTC. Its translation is CSVQKAGVAETQYF.

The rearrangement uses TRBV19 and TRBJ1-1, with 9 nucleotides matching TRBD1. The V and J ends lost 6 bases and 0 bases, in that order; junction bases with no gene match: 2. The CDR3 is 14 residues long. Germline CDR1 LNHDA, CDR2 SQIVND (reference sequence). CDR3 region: CASSDRGMNTEAFF. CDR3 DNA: TGTGCCAGTAGCGACAGGGGGATGAACACTGAAGCTTTCTTT.

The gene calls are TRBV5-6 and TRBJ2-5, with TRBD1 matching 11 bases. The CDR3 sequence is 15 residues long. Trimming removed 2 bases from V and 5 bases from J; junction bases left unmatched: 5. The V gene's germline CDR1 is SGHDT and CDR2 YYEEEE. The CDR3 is CASSFRTGGAETQYF. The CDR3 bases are TGTGCCAGCAGCTTCCGGACAGGGGGCGCGGAGACCCAGTACTTC.